This T cell receptor (beta chain) is drawn from a study of blood T cell repertoires in COVID-19. About the study: Sources were T cells, B-cell-depleted T cells, or PBMCs; the material itself was cDNA or gDNA.

In the authors' workflow: Amplification of reference gene primers was used by the study to estimate nucleated cell counts. The data were produced by immunoSEQ multiplex PCR, yet TCRdb's version contains in-frame clones alone and is incomplete. V, J and clone size reflect that table, while D and trimming were determined from the DNA. The table lists roughly 200,000 clones, roughly 84% of them singletons, with around 7% in the top ten. Germline lookup yields CDR1 SGHTA and CDR2 FQGNSA. The ends were cut back, 2 bases at V and 3 bases at J, with 8 bases in the middle. The CDR3 totals 13 residues. V is TRBV7-2 and J is TRBJ2-7; D unclear. The receptor comes from a young man in a cohort exposed to, infected with or recovered from COVID-19 (not recorded which). The specimen sequenced was PBMCs or T cells enriched from blood (not recorded which). CDR3: CASSLNAYYEQYF. As DNA, the CDR3 is TGTGCCAGCAGCTTAAACGCCTACTACGAGCAGTACTTC.